This record covers a single T cell receptor beta chain. The TCR beta CDR3 regions underwent amplification from RNA transcripts. The first-round RT-PCR employed HTBI primers together with the Qiagen OneStep RT-PCR kit. A multiplex PCR was then performed as the second round. MiXCR, applied by TCRdb to the multiplex PCR reads, yields one record per CDR3 protein. The sample records around 400,000 distinct CDR3 sequences, approximately 20% being singletons. This record comes from a study of Graves' ophthalmopathy and Graves' hyperthyroidism. Trimming cost V 3 bases and J 2 bases, with 11 bases left between them. The CDR3 is made up of 14 amino acids. CDR1 and CDR2 from the germline V gene are SNHLY and FYNNEI.

Specimen: peripheral blood. The clonotype originates from a woman between 18 and 29 years old with Graves' ophthalmopathy. This sequence joins TRBV2 and TRBJ2-7; no clear D gene. The chain's CDR3 is CASSEELLTYEQYF. The CDR3 nucleotides read TGTGCCAGCAGTGAGGAGCTCCTTACCTACGAGCAGTACTTC.